The 19 T cell receptor beta chains below were found in one sample sequenced in a study of siplizumab effects on memory and regulatory T cells (dated by TCRdb to between 2019 and 2020). For approximately six days, cells in the mixed lymphocyte reaction were kept in coculture at 37 degrees C. The library was made by the immunoSEQ multiplex PCR assay. The source is immuneACCESS, and TCRdb retained only in-frame sequences with V and J called. Part of the clones is not carried over; for the studies checked, unresolved V genes explain less than half of this, and the remainder is unexplained. The sample profile shows about 20,000 clones; roughly 49% of them were found once. The top ten constitute over 4% of the sample. Their specific antigens are unknown. The source material was CFSE-low (dividing) CD4+ T cells sorted from an allogeneic mixed lymphocyte reaction. The receptor source for this set is a human donor in good health; the cells came from an allogeneic mixed lymphocyte reaction.

V is TRBV5-1 and J is TRBJ2-3, with D unclear. Germline CDR1 reads SGHRS; CDR2 reads YFSETQ. The germline V and J ends were trimmed by 3 bases and 3 bases, with 11 bases remaining between them. CDR3 size: 14 residues. CDR3 protein: CASSSNHGTDTQYF. The CDR3 DNA sequence: TGCGCCAGCAGCTCGAACCACGGGACAGATACGCAGTATTTT. Supplemented by reference TRBV5-1 and TRBJ2-3, the full variable domain reads KAGVTQTPRYLIKTRGQQVTLSCSPISGHRSVSWYQQTPGQGLQFLFEYFSETQRNKGNFPGRFSGRQFSNSRSEMNVSTLELGDSALYLCASSSNHGTDTQYFGPGTRLTVL.

This clone was detected only a few times. The rearrangement joins TRBV28 to TRBJ1-2; perhaps TRBD1 as D (5 bases). CDR1 is MDHEN, CDR2 SYDVKM, per germline. This CDR3 spans 12 amino acids. Trimming cost V 7 bases and J 1 base, with 7 bases left between them. CDR3 coding DNA: TGTGCCAGCAAGAGGGGTAACTATGGCTACACCTTC. As protein: CASKRGNYGYTF.

The CDR3 region is CASSLGPNIQYF. Here the CDR3 DNA reads TGTGCCAGCAGCCTCGGCCCGAACATTCAGTACTTC. This chain links TRBV4-2 with TRBJ2-4, with D uncertain. V lost 4 bases, J lost 7 bases, and 8 bases lay in between. CDR1 LGHNA and CDR2 YNFKEQ come from the germline V gene. This CDR3 contains 12 residues.

Note on this clone: Within the sample, other DNA sequences also encode this same CDR3. CDR3 coding DNA: TGTGCCAGCAGCTTGGACAGCACAGATACGCAGTATTTT. Its translation: CASSLDSTDTQYF. V gene TRBV5-4 combines with J gene TRBJ2-3, with D uncertain. V was pared by 0 bases and J by 0 bases, with 2 bases between. CDR3 length: 13 residues. Per germline, CDR1 SGHNT and CDR2 YYREEE (reference sequence).

This chain connects TRBV4-3 to TRBJ2-3, with 9 bases identical to TRBD2. CDR3 size: 17 residues. Per germline, CDR1 LGHNA and CDR2 YSLEER. Trimming took 0 bases from V and 2 from J; bases not matched to a gene: 6. The CDR3 protein is CASSQEGAGGITDTQYF. DNA for the CDR3: TGCGCCAGCAGCCAAGAGGGCGCGGGGGGGATCACAGATACGCAGTATTTT.

The table lists this clone with a few counts. The CDR3 loop reads CASSQRTSGGSTDTQYF. CDR3 nucleotides: TGCGCCAGCAGCCAAAGGACTAGCGGGGGCAGCACAGATACGCAGTATTTT. The chain has TRBV4-1 and TRBJ2-3; the match to TRBD2 covers 13 bases. The CDR3 totals 17 residues. The junction had 2 bases not matched to a gene; V was cut back by 2 bases and J by 0 bases. The V gene's germline CDR1 is MGHRA and CDR2 YSYEKL.

This clone was detected a few times. The V gene is TRBV7-3, the J gene TRBJ2-3; D might be TRBD1 or TRBD2, each matching 5 bases. Per the germline V gene, CDR1 is SGHTA and CDR2 is FQGTGA. The CDR3 totals 16 residues. Trimming shortened V by 1 base and J by 4 bases, and 15 bases separated the two germline ends. The CDR3 coding sequence is TGTGCCAGCAGCTTAAGTCCGGGGCTATCAGCAGATACGCAGTATTTT. Amino acid sequence: CASSLSPGLSADTQYF. Full variable domain (outside the CDR3, taken from reference TRBV7-3 and TRBJ2-3): GAGVSQTPSNKVTEKGKYVELRCDPISGHTALYWYRQSLGQGPEFLIYFQGTGAADDSGLPNDRFFAVRPEGSVSTLKIQRTERGDSAVYLCASSLSPGLSADTQYFGPGTRLTVL.

This clone was observed a few times. The chain links TRBV11-2 to TRBJ2-1; TRBD2 is a possible D gene (6 bases). The CDR3 contains 12 residues. CDR1 SGHAT and CDR2 FQNNGV come from the germline V gene. V lost 5 bases to trimming and J lost 10 bases, with 12 bases between them. The CDR3 nucleotides read TGTGCCAGCAGCAAAACTAGCTTGGAGCAGTTCTTC. This translates into CASSKTSLEQFF.

By share, this clone counts as medium-sized (0.01 to 0.1%). The chain employs TRBV10-3 and TRBJ1-2, with D possibly matching TRBD1 (6 bases). Trimming took 4 bases from V and 8 from J, leaving 17 bases between them. CDR3 length: 14 residues. CDR1 ENHRY and CDR2 SYGVKD come from the germline V gene. The CDR3 is CAISGARGSSGYTF. The CDR3 bases are TGTGCCATCAGTGGGGCGAGGGGGTCTAGCGGCTACACCTTC.

Relative to its sample, this clone is medium-sized. This sequence joins TRBV18 and TRBJ1-5; D unresolved. CDR1 is KGHSH and CDR2 is LQKENI in the germline V gene. The V end was cut by 3 bases, the J end by 9 bases, with 12 bases between. CDR3 length equals 13 residues. As DNA, the CDR3 is TGTGCCAGCTCACCGGACGGAGGATGGCCCCAGCATTTT. Encoded protein: CASSPDGGWPQHF.

By sample fraction, this clone is medium-sized. One junction end does not reproduce the germline sequence, and a read error may be involved. The chain carries TRBV2 and TRBJ2-7, with a weak D call TRBD1 (5 bases). This CDR3 has 13 residues. Per the germline V gene, CDR1 is SNHLY and CDR2 is FYNNEI. The chain's CDR3 is CASSGSWGGDKHF. CDR3 sequence (DNA): TGTGCCAGCAGTGGAAGTTGGGGCGGCGACAAGCACTTC.

This clone has only a few counts. The rearrangement uses TRBV7-2 and TRBJ2-7; 7 positions agree with TRBD2. The CDR3 runs to 14 residues. Germline V gene data show CDR1 as SGHTA and CDR2 as FQGNSA. The junction had 6 bases not matched to a gene; V was cut back by 2 bases and J by 5 bases. CDR3 region: CASSLSGTVNEQYF. The CDR3 nucleotides read TGTGCCAGCAGCTTAAGCGGGACGGTGAACGAGCAGTACTTC.

The chain's CDR3 is CASSQRLAAPKNIQYF. CDR3 nucleotides: TGTGCCAGCAGCCAGAGACTAGCGGCCCCCAAAAACATTCAGTACTTC. The gene calls are TRBV7-8 and TRBJ2-4, with 9 bases that match TRBD2. The V gene end was trimmed by 5 bases and the J gene end by 2 bases; junction bases not matched to a gene: 7. CDR1 is SGHVS and CDR2 is FQNEAQ in the germline V gene. The CDR3 totals 16 residues.

The V gene is TRBV5-1, the J gene TRBJ1-2; possible D gene TRBD1, 6 bases. The CDR3 totals 14 residues. V lost 4 bases and J 8 bases, leaving 18 bases between the germline ends. In germline, CDR1 is SGHRS, CDR2 YFSETQ. CDR3 protein: CASSPEGGARGYTF. The CDR3 DNA is TGCGCCAGCAGCCCCGAAGGGGGGGCGCGAGGCTACACCTTC.

This clone has more than one count but fewer than ten. The V and J genes are TRBV19 and TRBJ1-2; D gene uncertain. Looked up from germline, CDR1 is LNHDA and CDR2 is SQIVND (reference sequence). The CDR3 runs 12 residues. Trimming left V 3 bases short and J 4 bases short, with 6 bases between. The CDR3 nucleotides read TGTGCCAGTAGTATGTCAGGCTATGGCTACACCTTC. Translating gives CASSMSGYGYTF.

For this clone: The junction differs from germline at one of its ends, possibly a read error. In the same sample, other DNA sequences code for this CDR3. V is TRBV6-1 and J is TRBJ2-1; 7 bases agree with TRBD1. Germline V CDR1 and CDR2: MNHNS, SASEGT. This CDR3 has 15 amino acids. As DNA, the CDR3 is TGTGCCACGTACCCCGGGACAGCAACCTACAATGAGCAATTCTTC. Translated, it gives CATYPGTATYNEQFF.

The chain recombines TRBV18 with TRBJ2-5; D may be TRBD2 (5 bases). CDR1 is KGHSH, CDR2 LQKENI, per germline. The CDR3 consists of 15 residues. Trimming removed 3 bases from V and 1 base from J, with 12 bases in between. The CDR3 here is CASSPAGGIQETQYF. The CDR3 nucleotides are TGTGCCAGCTCACCGGCCGGAGGCATCCAAGAGACCCAGTACTTC. Together with reference TRBV18 and TRBJ2-5, the CDR3 gives the full variable domain: NAGVMQNPRHLVRRRGQEARLRCSPMKGHSHVYWYRQLPEEGLKFMVYLQKENIIDESGMPKERFSAEFPKEGPSILRIQQVVRGDSAAYFCASSPAGGIQETQYFGPGTRLLVL.

This clone was counted a few times. The rearrangement uses TRBV10-3 and TRBJ2-5, with D possibly TRBD1 on 5 matching bases. The CDR3 covers 15 residues. The V end lost 0 bases, the J end lost 9 bases, and 17 bases lay between the germline ends. Germline V CDR1 and CDR2: ENHRY, SYGVKD. The CDR3 region is CAISESGAAPVSQYF. The CDR3 DNA is TGTGCCATCAGTGAGTCTGGGGCTGCCCCTGTGTCCCAGTACTTC.

J is TRBJ2-5 and V is TRBV12-5; D not certain. V was clipped by 3 bases and J by 6 bases, with 8 bases between them. CDR1 and CDR2 (germline): LGHNT, FRNRAP. This CDR3 has 12 residues. The DNA of the CDR3 is TGTGCTAGTGGTTTAAATTTTAAGACCCAGTACTTC. Encoded protein: CASGLNFKTQYF.